This TCR beta chain was identified in a study of graft-versus-host responses after intestinal transplantation. The CDR3 covers 14 residues. Per the germline V gene, CDR1 is SEHNR and CDR2 is FQNEAQ (reference sequence). This clone was seen just once. No antigen is known for it. The table came from immunoSEQ multiplex PCR; TCRdb's copy has only in-frame clones and leaves some out. The data show 80,000 to 100,000 clones, with 85% to 95% seen just once and approximately 0.064% held by the top ten. This sample comprised unstimulated CD8+ T cells sorted from spleen or lymph node cells, obtained before transplant. V and J are TRBV7-9 and TRBJ2-5; D uncertain. The DNA end favors TRBJ2-7, so the J call may be wrong. This sequence was found in a human donor who was the organ donor for an intestinal transplant. CDR3 in amino acids: CASSLGGAAYEQYF. The CDR3, as DNA: TGTGCCAGCAGCTTAGGCGGAGCCGCCTACGAGCAGTACTTC.